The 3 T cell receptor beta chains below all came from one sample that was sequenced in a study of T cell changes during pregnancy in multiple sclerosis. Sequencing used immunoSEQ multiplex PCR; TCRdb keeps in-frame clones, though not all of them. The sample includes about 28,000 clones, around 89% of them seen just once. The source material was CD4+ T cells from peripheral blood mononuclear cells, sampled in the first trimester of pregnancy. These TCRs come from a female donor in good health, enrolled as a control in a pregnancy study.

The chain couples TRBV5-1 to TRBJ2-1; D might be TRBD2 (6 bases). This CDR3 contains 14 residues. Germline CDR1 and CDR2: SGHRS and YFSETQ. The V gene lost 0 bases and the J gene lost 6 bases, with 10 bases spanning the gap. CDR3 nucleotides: TGCGCCAGCAGCTTGGTAGCGGAAATCAATGAGCAGTTCTTC. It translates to CASSLVAEINEQFF.

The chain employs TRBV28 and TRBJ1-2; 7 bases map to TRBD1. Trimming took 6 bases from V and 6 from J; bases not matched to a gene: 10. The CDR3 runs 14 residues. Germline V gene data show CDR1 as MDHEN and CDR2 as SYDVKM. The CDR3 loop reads CASSANRGVDGYTF. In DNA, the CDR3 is TGTGCCAGCAGCGCCAACAGGGGAGTGGATGGCTACACCTTC.

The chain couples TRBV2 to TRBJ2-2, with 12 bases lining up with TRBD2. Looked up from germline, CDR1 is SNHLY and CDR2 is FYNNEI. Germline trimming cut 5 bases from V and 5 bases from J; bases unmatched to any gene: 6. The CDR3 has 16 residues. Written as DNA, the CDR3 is TGTGCCAGCAGTCTCGGGACTAGCGGGTTTACCGGGGAGCTGTTTTTT. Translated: CASSLGTSGFTGELFF.